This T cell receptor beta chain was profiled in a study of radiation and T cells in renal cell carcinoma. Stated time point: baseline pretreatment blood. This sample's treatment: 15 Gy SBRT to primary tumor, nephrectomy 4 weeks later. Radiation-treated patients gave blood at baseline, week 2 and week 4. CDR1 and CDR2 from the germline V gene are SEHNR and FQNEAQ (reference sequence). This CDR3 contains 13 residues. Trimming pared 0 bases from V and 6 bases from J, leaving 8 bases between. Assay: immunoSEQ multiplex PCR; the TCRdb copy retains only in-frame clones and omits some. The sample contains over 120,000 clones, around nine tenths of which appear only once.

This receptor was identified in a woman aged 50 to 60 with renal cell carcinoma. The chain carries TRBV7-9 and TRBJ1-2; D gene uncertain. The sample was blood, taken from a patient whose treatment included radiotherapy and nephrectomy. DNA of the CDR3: TGTGCCAGCAGCTTAGCGGTACTCGATGGCTACACCTTC. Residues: CASSLAVLDGYTF.